The rows below give T cell receptor beta chains drawn from one sample of a study of identical twins. TCRdb used MiXCR to reprocess the 5' RACE reads, holding one entry per CDR3 protein. Here the sample spans fewer than 900,000 distinct CDR3 sequences, over 15% being singletons. Another study also made use of these data, one on T cells expressing NK-cell markers.

Sequenced: PBMCs. The receptors shown here come from a woman under 30 in good health. Each CDR3 is given without its conserved first and last residue. The order of the fields is V gene, J gene, CDR3 protein.

V: TRBV28; J: TRBJ1-1; CDR3: ASTSGIPEAF
V: TRBV12-3/TRBV12-4; J: TRBJ1-2; CDR3: ASRKRESYGYT
V: TRBV6-6; J: TRBJ2-7; CDR3: ASSPLATEQY
V: TRBV9; J: TRBJ2-7; CDR3: ASSPPRVAGIDEQY
V: TRBV29-1; J: TRBJ2-3; CDR3: SVEFDWGEVTDTQY
V: TRBV11-2; J: TRBJ2-1; CDR3: ASSLVLGGEQF
V: TRBV24-1; J: TRBJ2-1; CDR3: ATSDTRNEQF
V: TRBV9; J: TRBJ2-3; CDR3: ASSVGSSGGDTQY
V: TRBV20-1; J: TRBJ2-7; CDR3: SARDAAAYEQY
V: TRBV7-9; J: TRBJ2-1; CDR3: ASSSPDRANEQF
V: TRBV10-3; J: TRBJ2-5; CDR3: AIRTSDQETQY
V: TRBV7-2; J: TRBJ2-3; CDR3: ASSLSRGGDTQY
V: TRBV5-1; J: TRBJ2-7; CDR3: ASSLESTSEGYEQY
V: TRBV3-1; J: TRBJ2-5; CDR3: ASSQRGGRETQY
V: TRBV6-1; J: TRBJ2-7; CDR3: ASRWGQSSYEQY
V: TRBV29-1; J: TRBJ2-5; CDR3: SVEPRPYQETQY
V: TRBV6-6; J: TRBJ2-5; CDR3: ASRRLAWETQY
V: TRBV13; J: TRBJ2-7; CDR3: ASSPGGSLYEQY
V: TRBV7-9; J: TRBJ2-4; CDR3: ASSSQTIQY
V: TRBV6-1; J: TRBJ1-2; CDR3: ASRRDRGGYGYT
V: TRBV29-1; J: TRBJ1-2; CDR3: SVEGTGNGYT
V: TRBV9; J: TRBJ1-2; CDR3: ASSPTFGQPNYGYT
V: TRBV20-1; J: TRBJ1-5; CDR3: SARAGVGDQPQH
V: TRBV5-1; J: TRBJ1-5; CDR3: ASSSGTSSNQPQH
V: TRBV20-1; J: TRBJ1-1; CDR3: SASDQNTEAF
V: TRBV24-1; J: TRBJ1-2; CDR3: ATSESRNYGYT
V: TRBV19; J: TRBJ2-1; CDR3: ASNLAGGSLGEQF
V: TRBV20-1; J: TRBJ2-3; CDR3: SAAVGGMDTQY
V: TRBV6-5; J: TRBJ2-3; CDR3: ASSYSRRADTQY
V: TRBV20-1; J: TRBJ1-1; CDR3: SARSEGTEAF
V: TRBV12-3/TRBV12-4; J: TRBJ2-5; CDR3: ASSSGQFQETQY
V: TRBV6-5; J: TRBJ2-1; CDR3: ASSYANPRNEQF
V: TRBV9; J: TRBJ2-2; CDR3: ASSETFRGKGPGELF
V: TRBV20-1; J: TRBJ2-7; CDR3: SAGGEGYEQY
V: TRBV3-1; J: TRBJ2-7; CDR3: ASSQDLRGLAGEQY
V: TRBV25-1; J: TRBJ1-5; CDR3: ASHSGNQPQH
V: TRBV6-1; J: TRBJ1-5; CDR3: ASKGTGTGAYSNQPQH
V: TRBV5-1; J: TRBJ2-2; CDR3: AARFGRDTGELF
V: TRBV6-1; J: TRBJ1-1; CDR3: ASSKVPGGTEAF
V: TRBV20-1; J: TRBJ2-1; CDR3: SARGLTGGRSYNEQF
V: TRBV5-4; J: TRBJ1-2; CDR3: ASSLAGNHRVGGYT
V: TRBV6-4; J: TRBJ2-1; CDR3: ASSVLAGGKQF
V: TRBV27; J: TRBJ2-1; CDR3: ASSLLGPVGANEQF
V: TRBV12-3/TRBV12-4; J: TRBJ1-6; CDR3: ASNTRDRGYNSPLH
V: TRBV7-9; J: TRBJ2-7; CDR3: ASSFLAGVPYEQY
V: TRBV6-5; J: TRBJ2-7; CDR3: ASSYSGQRTYEQY
V: TRBV18; J: TRBJ2-7; CDR3: ASSPATGGLQVEQY
V: TRBV29-1; J: TRBJ2-5; CDR3: SVGAPEWAQY
V: TRBV5-1; J: TRBJ2-2; CDR3: ASSFPDINSYTGELF
V: TRBV7-2; J: TRBJ2-4; CDR3: ASSLGLAGVADIQY
V: TRBV12-3/TRBV12-4; J: TRBJ1-1; CDR3: ASIWTPNTEAF
V: TRBV6-1; J: TRBJ1-1; CDR3: ASSWTGRVEAF
V: TRBV12-3/TRBV12-4; J: TRBJ1-6; CDR3: ASSLGGRSPLH
V: TRBV12-3/TRBV12-4; J: TRBJ1-4; CDR3: ASSVGQSLNEKLF
V: TRBV5-1; J: TRBJ2-5; CDR3: ASSPASGGIETQY